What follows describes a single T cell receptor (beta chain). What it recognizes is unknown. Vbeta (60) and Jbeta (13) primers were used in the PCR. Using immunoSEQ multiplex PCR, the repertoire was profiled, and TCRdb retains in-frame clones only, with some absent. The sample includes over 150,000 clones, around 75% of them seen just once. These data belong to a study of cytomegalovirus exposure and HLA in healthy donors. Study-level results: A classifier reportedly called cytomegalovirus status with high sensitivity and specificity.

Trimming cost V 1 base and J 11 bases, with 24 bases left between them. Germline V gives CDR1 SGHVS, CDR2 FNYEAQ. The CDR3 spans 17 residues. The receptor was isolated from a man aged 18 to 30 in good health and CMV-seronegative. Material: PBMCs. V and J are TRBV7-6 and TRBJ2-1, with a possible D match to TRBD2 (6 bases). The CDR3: CASSLEGASASTMKQFF. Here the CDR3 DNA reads TGTGCCAGCAGCTTAGAAGGGGCTAGCGCCTCTACAATGAAGCAGTTCTTC.